Each of the 7 T cell receptor beta chains below was sequenced from the same sample in a study of T-cell reconstitution after alpha-beta-depleted transplantation in children. TCRbeta library preparation incorporated unique molecular identifiers. MiXCR, applied by TCRdb to the PCR reads, yields one record per CDR3 protein. The sample has 45,000 to 55,000 distinct CDR3 sequences, under 6.5% seen once. Source: PBMCs, mostly from graft donor cells, taken 60 days after TCRalphabeta/CD19-depleted stem cell transplant. The receptor source for this set is a female patient aged 2-15 years who had a stem cell transplant for aplastic anemia, so the T cells may come from the graft donor.

This clonotype is medium-sized (0.01 to 0.1%). The rearrangement joins TRBV9 to TRBJ2-2; D not resolved. V was cut by 0 bases and J by 0 bases, with 9 bases left in between. Per germline, CDR1 SGDLS and CDR2 YYNGEE. This CDR3 is built from 16 residues. DNA for the CDR3: TGTGCCAGCAGCGTAGGTTCATCAGCGAACACCGGGGAGCTGTTTTTT. Translation: CASSVGSSANTGELFF.

This clonotype was observed many times. This rearrangement joins TRBV7-3 to TRBJ2-1; 8 bases fit TRBD2. Trimming took 1 base from V and 5 from J; bases not matched to a gene: 10. From germline, CDR1 is SGHTA and CDR2 FQGTGA. This CDR3 contains 17 residues. CDR3 coding DNA: TGTGCCAGCAGCTTAATCGGAGCTAGCGGGCGGAACAATGAGCAGTTCTTC. This gives the protein CASSLIGASGRNNEQFF.

The table lists this clonotype with many counts. The V call is TRBV28, the J call TRBJ1-1; unclear D gene. This CDR3 region has 15 residues. Germline V lookup: CDR1 MDHEN, CDR2 SYDVKM. Trimming pared 6 bases from V and 1 base from J, leaving 15 bases between. The CDR3 sequence: CASRLPGRGNTEAFF. DNA for the CDR3: TGTGCCAGCAGGCTGCCTGGACGGGGGAACACTGAAGCTTTCTTT.

Comments on this clonotype: This may be a read error: a much more frequent sequence differs by one nucleotide. The chain combines TRBV18 with TRBJ2-5, with D uncertain. The ends were cut back, 4 bases at V and 4 bases at J, with 7 bases in the middle. CDR1 and CDR2 (germline): KGHSH, LQKENI. The CDR3 is 12 amino acids. The CDR3 here is CASSRSGETQYF. DNA for the CDR3: TGTGCCAGCTCACGTTCGGGAGAGACCCAGTACTTC.

The sample holds a few counts of this clonotype. The rearrangement uses TRBV3-1 and TRBJ2-3; a weak D match, TRBD2 (6 bases). CDR1 and CDR2 (germline): LGHDT, YNNKEL (reference sequence). The CDR3 consists of 15 residues. The V and J ends lost 4 bases and 6 bases respectively, with 17 bases between them. The CDR3 loop reads CASSLRERGIDTQYF. For the CDR3, the DNA is TGTGCCAGCAGCCTTCGGGAGAGGGGAATTGATACGCAGTATTTT.

This clonotype was observed a few times. The genes are TRBV2 and TRBJ2-1; the D is unclear. Germline V gives CDR1 SNHLY, CDR2 FYNNEI. The CDR3 runs to 13 residues. The V end lost 4 bases, the J end lost 5 bases, and 9 bases lay between the germline ends. CDR3: CASSVRTNNEQFF. CDR3 nucleotides: TGTGCCAGCAGTGTTAGGACGAACAATGAGCAGTTCTTC.

This clonotype was seen at least ten times. CDR3 region: CSAVQPYNEQFF. In nucleotides, the CDR3 is TGCAGTGCTGTTCAACCATACAATGAGCAGTTCTTC. The V and J genes are TRBV20-1 and TRBJ2-1; D uncertain. Germline lookup yields CDR1 DFQATT and CDR2 SNEGSKA (reference sequence). Between the trimmed V and J ends, which lost 5 bases and 4 bases, there was a span of 9 bases. The CDR3 totals 12 residues.